The 12 T cell receptor beta chains reported below all come from one sample, sequenced in a study of cytomegalovirus exposure and HLA in healthy donors listed by TCRdb under 2017. The library was obtained by the immunoSEQ multiplex PCR assay. For the multiplex PCR, a mixture combining 60 forward primers for TCR Vbeta segments and 13 reverse primers for TCR Jbeta segments was used. Sourced from immuneACCESS, this table was stored by TCRdb with only in-frame sequences that have V and J called. A share of the clones is absent; for the studies checked, an unresolved V gene accounts for under half, and the remainder has no known explanation. The sample profile shows around 190,000 clones; more than 75% of them were found once. 1.6% of the sample lies in the top ten. Sequenced: PBMCs. Receptors originate from a woman between 45 and 60 years old in good health and CMV-seronegative.

This clone was counted once. V gene TRBV6-1 combines with J gene TRBJ1-1; 9 nucleotides agree with TRBD1. Germline CDR1 MNHNS, CDR2 SASEGT. The CDR3 length is 15 residues. V gave up 6 bases and J gave up 1 base; unmatched junction bases: 6. The CDR3: CASRALDRGNTEAFF. The CDR3 bases are TGTGCCAGCAGGGCCCTGGACAGGGGGAACACTGAAGCTTTCTTT.

In this sample, this clone turned up a few times. This rearrangement joins TRBV5-1 to TRBJ1-4; D uncertain. Germline loops: CDR1 SGHRS, CDR2 YFSETQ. The CDR3 totals 15 residues. Trimming cost V 1 base and J 8 bases, with 15 bases left between them. CDR3 in amino acids: CASSLSSPGVEKLFF. CDR3 nucleotides: TGCGCCAGCAGCTTGTCCTCGCCTGGAGTAGAAAAACTGTTTTTT.

The V and J genes are TRBV5-4 and TRBJ2-1, with D perhaps matching TRBD2 (6 bases). Deletions cut 3 bases from V and 2 bases from J, with 9 bases between. The germline V gene has CDR1 SGHNT and CDR2 YYREEE (reference sequence). The CDR3 contains 14 residues. The CDR3, as DNA: TGTGCCAGCAGCTGGGCGGGGCCCTACAATGAGCAGTTCTTC. Translating it yields CASSWAGPYNEQFF.

This clone has just one count. The CDR3 is CASSSQGVNNSPLHF. In DNA, the CDR3 is TGTGCCAGCAGCTCGCAGGGGGTGAATAATTCACCCCTCCACTTT. V usage is TRBV5-4 and J usage is TRBJ1-6, with 7 nucleotides matching TRBD1. The ends lost 3 bases at V and 5 bases at J; junction bases unmatched: 5. CDR3 length equals 15 residues. Germline values: CDR1 SGHNT, CDR2 YYREEE (reference sequence).

The rearrangement links TRBV5-1 to TRBJ2-2, with D unclear. The CDR3 extends over 15 amino acids. CDR1 is SGHRS, CDR2 YFSETQ, per germline. V was trimmed by 2 bases and J by 0 bases, leaving 8 bases between them. The CDR3 is CASSLQTANTGELFF. Written as DNA, the CDR3 is TGCGCCAGCAGCTTACAAACCGCGAACACCGGGGAGCTGTTTTTT.

The CDR3 here is CASSYIGGHQPQHF. Here the CDR3 DNA reads TGTGCCAGCAGTTACATAGGGGGCCATCAGCCCCAGCATTTT. The chain uses TRBV6-8 and TRBJ1-5; 7 bases align to TRBD1. J gave up 5 bases and V 2 bases, and 3 bases lay outside the gene matches. Germline CDR1 MNHGY, CDR2 SAAAGT. This CDR3 has 14 residues.

The sample holds one count of this clone. The chain uses TRBV5-1 and TRBJ1-1, with D uncertain. Germline V lookup: CDR1 SGHRS, CDR2 YFSETQ. The ends were cut back, 4 bases at V and 1 base at J, with 14 bases in the middle. The CDR3 loop spans 15 amino acids. The CDR3 spells CASSPQRVWNTEAFF. CDR3 coding DNA: TGCGCCAGCAGCCCCCAGAGGGTTTGGAACACTGAAGCTTTCTTT.

The chain carries TRBV9 and TRBJ1-2, with D perhaps matching TRBD1 (6 bases). The V gene's germline CDR1 is SGDLS and CDR2 YYNGEE. The V and J ends lost 3 bases and 7 bases respectively, with 16 bases between them. The CDR3 has 14 amino acids. The CDR3 sequence is CASSENLGQFGYTF. CDR3 DNA: TGTGCCAGCAGCGAAAACCTCGGACAGTTTGGCTACACCTTC.

This chain links TRBV9 with TRBJ2-2, with TRBD2 matching over 8 bases. Germline CDR1 reads SGDLS; CDR2 reads YYNGEE. The CDR3 totals 15 residues. V gave up 1 base and J gave up 1 base; unmatched junction bases: 0. Written as DNA, the CDR3 is TGTGCCAGCAGCGTAAGCGGGGGGAACACCGGGGAGCTGTTTTTT. This encodes CASSVSGGNTGELFF.

The chain is built from TRBV18 and TRBJ2-3, with D perhaps matching TRBD2 (6 bases). Looked up from germline, CDR1 is KGHSH and CDR2 is LQKENI. The CDR3 has 14 amino acids. Trimming took off 6 bases at V and 1 base at J, with 11 bases between the two ends. CDR3 sequence (DNA): TGTGCCAGCTCGCGGGACTCCGGCACAGATACGCAGTATTTT. The encoded protein is CASSRDSGTDTQYF.

This clone was found a few times. This sequence joins TRBV28 and TRBJ1-5, with 9 positions matching TRBD1. Germline V gene data show CDR1 as MDHEN and CDR2 as SYDVKM. With 6 bases clipped from V and 3 bases from J, the junction kept 9 bases outside the gene matches. The CDR3 loop spans 16 amino acids. CDR3 protein: CASRRYRGLDNQPQHF. The CDR3, as DNA: TGTGCCAGCAGGCGCTACAGGGGGCTCGACAATCAGCCCCAGCATTTT. Complete variable domain (other parts from reference TRBV28 and TRBJ1-5): DVKVTQSSRYLVKRTGEKVFLECVQDMDHENMFWYRQDPGLGLRLIYFSYDVKMKEKGDIPEGYSVSREKKERFSLILESASTNQTSMYLCASRRYRGLDNQPQHFGDGTRLSIL.

The V and J genes are TRBV9 and TRBJ1-1, with 7 nucleotides matching TRBD1. The V gene's germline CDR1 is SGDLS and CDR2 YYNGEE. There are 14 residues in the CDR3. Unmatched junction bases numbered 2, after V lost 2 bases and J lost 1 base. The CDR3 here is CASSVGDRNTEAFF. CDR3 nucleotides: TGTGCCAGCAGCGTGGGGGACAGGAACACTGAAGCTTTCTTT.